This T cell receptor (beta chain) comes out of a study of blood T cells in healthy people across ages (dated by TCRdb to 2015 to 2017). Some background on the complete study: In model experiments, template switching captured about one uniquely barcoded TCR beta cDNA molecule for every two T cells. The study analyzed two additional independent replicas of 1 million unique cDNA reads from the same blood draw for two donors, one aged 18 to 29 and one aged 80 or older. To avoid experimental bias, donors of different ages were randomly spread across the sequencing lanes. The study measured age-related changes in TCR beta repertoire diversity using deep sequencing normalized with unique cDNA molecular identifiers. The donors were split into four age groups: young (average around 15 years), middle-aged (about 40), aged (approximately 60) and long-lived (roughly 86). The study at large found these results: Because profiling used bulk unsorted PBMCs, naive and antigen-experienced compartments could not be compared conclusively. Because donor CMV infection status was unknown, age-related changes in expanded clonotypes were potentially confounded. Estimates of total diversity based on one million sequenced T cells were regarded as lower bounds and as underestimates. The long-lived group showed more naive CD4+ T cells, fewer expanded clones and increased TCR diversity than the aged group, suggesting age selection. As age increased, observed TCR beta diversity per million T cells dropped in a roughly linear way, and a significant reduction was already evident by age roughly 36. The percentage of naive T cells measured by flow cytometry correlated strongly with observed TCR beta diversity.

The library was obtained by 5' RACE. Sequencer: Illumina HiSeq 2500. A second PCR of about 7 to 12 cycles was run with a J-beta primer mix and a sample-barcoded 5' primer. Each TCR beta cDNA molecule received a unique molecular identifier from a template-switch 5' adaptor carrying 12 random nucleotides. At least 2.5 million CDR3-containing paired-end reads were obtained from each sample. The Mint cDNA synthesis kit, primed by a TRBC-specific oligonucleotide, was used to synthesize first-strand cDNA from all RNA. After uracil-DNA glycosylase treatment, a first 18-cycle PCR used universal primers M1SS and BC2_uni_R on all cDNA. The paper's processing steps were these. For normalization, 1 million high-quality reads, each with a distinct molecular identifier, were randomly selected from each sample. Instead of being binned into consensus sequences, reads with shared molecular identifiers were discarded. MiTCR, run with a Q25 quality threshold and the strictest error-elimination algorithm, handled CDR3 identification, clonotype clustering and error correction. A nonparametric unseen species model with Euler transformation was used to estimate a lower bound on total TCR beta diversity. TCRdb cleaned the public reads at Q25 with fastp, built clones with MiXCR and kept in-frame beta chains. Rows with one shared CDR3 protein collapse into an entry with the most common genes and DNA. The V and J calls here are based on TCRdb, not the publication. The sample records over 1,200,000 distinct CDR3 sequences, 59% of which are singletons. The top ten hold 6.7% of the sample.

Sequences MNHNS (CDR1) and SASEGT (CDR2) are obtained from the germline V gene. V trim: 5 bases; J trim: 3 bases; unmatched bases: 4. The CDR3 spans 14 residues, from the cysteine through the phenylalanine. Solely the CDR3 DNA is kept, with 42 bases framed from the first base. The roughly 39 donors, aged 6 to 90 years, were systemically healthy Caucasian individuals from Russia. Ten milliliters of peripheral blood were collected from each donor into EDTA-treated Vacutainer tubes. Ficoll-Paque density-gradient centrifugation was used to isolate PBMCs, with at least 6.5 million obtained per sample. Trizol reagent was used to extract total RNA from PBMCs, with at least 5.5 micrograms per sample. For every donor, an aliquot of PBMCs went through flow cytometry to measure the percentages of naive CD45RAhigh/CD27high T cells. Regarding this clonotype: Its antigen is still unknown. Nothing much larger sits one base from this clone, and base qualities are not available.

The V and J segments used are TRBV6-1 and TRBJ2-7, and 10 junctional nucleotides match TRBD2. The source material was blood. The sequence derives from a man between 18 and 29 years old in good health. The DNA sequence is TGTGCCAGCAGTTCTAGCGGGAGACACTACGAGCAGTACTTC. The translation is CASSSSGRHYEQYF.